Listed below are T cell receptor beta chains from one sample, sequenced in a study of blood T cells in healthy people across ages. TCRdb reprocessed the 5' RACE reads via MiXCR and lists one record per CDR3 protein. The sample lists some 880,000 distinct CDR3 sequences, 35% to 40% occurring once. The sample taken for sequencing was blood. The receptors stem from a man between 18 and 35 years old in good health. Both conserved end residues are part of each CDR3. D genes are given only for firm matches. Some rows mark clone size as missing; the rest say once, few, many or name a class of expanded clone.

clone size: few; D gene: .; J gene: TRBJ1-1; V gene: TRBV20-1; CDR3 protein: CSVEQGRAFF; CDR3 DNA: TGCAGTGTAGAACAGGGAAGGGCTTTCTTT
clone size: many; D gene: .; J gene: TRBJ2-2; V gene: TRBV6-9; CDR3 protein: CASSYPSPYSVLSTGELFF; CDR3 DNA: TGTGCCAGCAGTTATCCGTCTCCCTACTCGGTCTTGAGCACCGGGGAGCTGTTTTTT
clone size: .; D gene: TRBD2; J gene: TRBJ2-1; V gene: TRBV3-1; CDR3 protein: CASSHPHRGGRYNEQFF; CDR3 DNA: TGTGCCAGCAGCCACCCTCACCGGGGGGGCCGATACAATGAGCAGTTCTTC
clone size: .; D gene: .; J gene: TRBJ1-3; V gene: TRBV20-1; CDR3 protein: CSARDGGGFGNTIYF; CDR3 DNA: TGCAGTGCTAGAGATGGGGGGGGTTTTGGAAACACCATATATTTT
clone size: .; D gene: .; J gene: TRBJ1-1; V gene: TRBV2; CDR3 protein: CASSEWSGRENTEAFF; CDR3 DNA: TGTGCCAGCAGTGAATGGTCTGGCAGAGAGAACACTGAAGCTTTCTTT
clone size: .; D gene: .; J gene: TRBJ1-1; V gene: TRBV2; CDR3 protein: CASVIKYMNTEAFF; CDR3 DNA: TGTGCCAGCGTTATAAAATACATGAACACTGAAGCTTTCTTT
clone size: few; D gene: .; J gene: TRBJ1-2; V gene: TRBV30; CDR3 protein: CAFPGPTYGYTF; CDR3 DNA: TGTGCCTTCCCGGGACCAACCTATGGCTACACCTTC
clone size: .; D gene: TRBD2; J gene: TRBJ2-1; V gene: TRBV7-2; CDR3 protein: CASSKAGGTYNEQFF; CDR3 DNA: TGTGCCAGCAGCAAAGCGGGGGGGACGTACAATGAGCAGTTCTTC
clone size: .; D gene: TRBD1; J gene: TRBJ2-3; V gene: TRBV14; CDR3 protein: CASSQDRNRGLSRPEYLRTDTQYF; CDR3 DNA: TGTGCCAGCAGCCAAGATCGGAACAGGGGGCTCTCCCGCCCCGAATATCTCCGCACAGATACGCAGTATTTT
clone size: .; D gene: .; J gene: TRBJ2-6; V gene: TRBV9; CDR3 protein: CASSVVSGPPSGANVLTF; CDR3 DNA: TGTGCCAGCAGCGTAGTTTCAGGACCTCCCTCTGGGGCCAACGTCCTGACTTTC
clone size: .; D gene: .; J gene: TRBJ2-1; V gene: TRBV10-3; CDR3 protein: CAISERTEGNEQFF; CDR3 DNA: TGTGCCATCAGTGAGCGGACGGAGGGGAATGAGCAGTTCTTC
clone size: .; D gene: .; J gene: TRBJ1-1; V gene: TRBV7-2; CDR3 protein: CASHSGMNTEAFF; CDR3 DNA: TGTGCCAGCCATTCGGGCATGAACACTGAAGCTTTCTTT